The rows below give T cell receptor beta chains drawn from one sample of a study of CD4 and CD8 cells across lung adenocarcinoma regions. TCRdb ran MiXCR on the PCR reads and lists one entry per CDR3 protein. The table has approximately 18,000 distinct CDR3 sequences, roughly 51% seen once. Material: CD8+ T cells from the center of a lung tumor. These TCRs come from a female donor with lung adenocarcinoma. The CD4 and CD8 labels of this study may be unreliable. Both conserved end residues are part of each CDR3. The D gene is left open where the match is weak. Where a row states a size, it is once, few, many or the class of an expanded clone; other rows omit it.

length | J | size | D | V | CDR3 | DNA
19 | TRBJ2-1 | - | TRBD2 | TRBV11-3 | CASSLAGIRLAGTYNEQFF | TGTGCCAGCAGCTTAGCAGGAATCCGACTAGCGGGGACCTACAATGAGCAGTTCTTC
16 | TRBJ2-5 | - | - | TRBV6-5 | CASSYSTSLGEETQYF | TGTGCCAGCAGTTACTCGACGTCTCTGGGGGAAGAGACCCAGTACTTC
14 | TRBJ2-7 | - | TRBD1 | TRBV6-2/TRBV6-3 | CASSYLTGTYEQYF | TGTGCCAGCAGTTACCTGACAGGGACCTACGAGCAGTACTTC
15 | TRBJ1-6 | once | TRBD1 | TRBV6-1 | CASSPRDRSNSPLHF | TGTGCCAGCAGTCCCCGGGACAGATCCAATTCACCCCTCCACTTT
11 | TRBJ2-3 | - | - | TRBV6-1 | CGGSDRETQYF | TGTGGGGGCAGTGACCGAGAGACGCAGTATTTT
16 | TRBJ2-3 | - | - | TRBV25-1 | CASSPSLARGTDTQYF | TGTGCCAGCAGTCCATCTCTAGCTCGGGGCACAGATACGCAGTATTTT
15 | TRBJ2-5 | - | TRBD2 | TRBV7-2 | CASSLYASGSLAQYF | TGTGCCAGCAGCTTATATGCTAGCGGGAGTCTCGCCCAGTACTTC
15 | TRBJ1-1 | - | - | TRBV6-5 | CASSYSMHQGHEAFF | TGTGCCAGCAGTTACTCAATGCATCAGGGCCATGAAGCTTTCTTT
13 | TRBJ2-7 | - | - | TRBV4-1 | CASSQGLRDEQYF | TGCGCCAGCAGCCAAGGGTTGAGGGACGAGCAGTACTTC
15 | TRBJ2-3 | - | - | TRBV27 | CSRSSGLSRTDIQYF | TGTTCCCGCAGTTCAGGGCTGTCCCGCACAGATATTCAGTATTTT
15 | TRBJ1-2 | many | TRBD1 | TRBV6-1 | CASSASDRAGGGYTF | TGTGCCAGCAGTGCGTCCGACAGGGCCGGGGGAGGCTACACCTTC
15 | TRBJ2-3 | - | - | TRBV27 | CASSSGLRATDMQYF | TGTGCCAGCAGTTCGGGGCTGAGAGCCACAGATATGCAGTATTTT
16 | TRBJ2-3 | - | - | TRBV6-1 | CASSVWGLCATDTQYF | TGTGCCAGCAGTGTATGGGGGCTGTGTGCCACAGATACGCAGTACTTT
15 | TRBJ2-1 | medium-sized | - | TRBV7-2 | CASSLGVGGLNEQFF | TGTGCCAGCAGCTTAGGGGTCGGGGGCCTCAATGAGCAGTTCTTC
16 | TRBJ2-3 | medium-sized | - | TRBV6-6 | CASSYQNSGTTDTQYF | TGTGCCAGCAGTTACCAGAACTCCGGGACGACAGATACGCAGTATTTT
13 | TRBJ1-2 | - | - | TRBV6-1 | CASSATGQYGYTF | TGTGCCAGCAGTGCGACAGGACAATATGGCTACACCTTC
16 | TRBJ2-2 | many | - | TRBV7-9 | CASSPTERGYTGELFF | TGTGCCAGCAGCCCGACGGAGCGAGGGTACACCGGGGAGCTGTTTTTT
14 | TRBJ2-5 | once | - | TRBV4-2 | CASSHGDYQETQYF | TGTGCCAGCAGCCATGGGGACTACCAAGAGACCCAGTACTTC
14 | TRBJ2-4 | - | TRBD2 | TRBV20-1 | CSVTAGGAENMQYF | TGCAGTGTTACTGCGGGGGGGGCCGAAAATATGCAGTATTTC